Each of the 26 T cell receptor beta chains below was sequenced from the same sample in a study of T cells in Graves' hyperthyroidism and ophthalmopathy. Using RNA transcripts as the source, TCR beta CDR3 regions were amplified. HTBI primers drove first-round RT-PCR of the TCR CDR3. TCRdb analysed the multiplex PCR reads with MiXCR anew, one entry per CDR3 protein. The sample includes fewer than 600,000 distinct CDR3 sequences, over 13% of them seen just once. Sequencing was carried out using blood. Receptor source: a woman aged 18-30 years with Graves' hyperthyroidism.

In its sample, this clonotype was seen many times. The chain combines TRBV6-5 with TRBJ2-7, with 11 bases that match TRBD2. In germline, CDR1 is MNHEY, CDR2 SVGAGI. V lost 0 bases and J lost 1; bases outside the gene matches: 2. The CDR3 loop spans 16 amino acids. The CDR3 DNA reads TGTGCCAGCAGTTACTCGACTAGCGGGACGTCCTACGAGCAGTACGTC. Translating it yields CASSYSTSGTSYEQYV.

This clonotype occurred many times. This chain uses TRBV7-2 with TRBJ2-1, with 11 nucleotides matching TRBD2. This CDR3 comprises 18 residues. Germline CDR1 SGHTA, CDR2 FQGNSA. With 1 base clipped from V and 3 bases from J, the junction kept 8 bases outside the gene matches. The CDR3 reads CASSLELRLAGSYNEQFF. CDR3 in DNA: TGTGCCAGCAGCTTAGAGTTACGACTAGCGGGGAGCTACAATGAGCAGTTCTTC.

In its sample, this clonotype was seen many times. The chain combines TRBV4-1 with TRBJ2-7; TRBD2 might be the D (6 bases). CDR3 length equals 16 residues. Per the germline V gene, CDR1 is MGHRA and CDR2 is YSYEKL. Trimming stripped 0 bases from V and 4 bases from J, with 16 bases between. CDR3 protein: CASSQDLGGSRYEQYF. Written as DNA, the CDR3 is TGCGCCAGCAGCCAAGATCTTGGGGGGAGCCGATACGAGCAGTACTTC.

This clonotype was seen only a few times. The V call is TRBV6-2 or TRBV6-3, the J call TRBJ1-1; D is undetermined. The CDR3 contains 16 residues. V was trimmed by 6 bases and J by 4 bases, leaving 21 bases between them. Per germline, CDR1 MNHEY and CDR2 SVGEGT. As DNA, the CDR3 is TGTGCCAGCAGCCCCATATTGTTTAGTCCCGGCACTGAAGCTTTCTTT. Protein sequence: CASSPILFSPGTEAFF.

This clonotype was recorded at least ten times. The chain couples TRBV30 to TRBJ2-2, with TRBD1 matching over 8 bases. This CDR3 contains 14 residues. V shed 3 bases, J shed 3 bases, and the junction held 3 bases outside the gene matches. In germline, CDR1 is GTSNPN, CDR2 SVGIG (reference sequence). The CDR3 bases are TGTGCCTGGAGGCGGACAGGGTACACCGGGGAGCTGTTTTTT. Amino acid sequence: CAWRRTGYTGELFF.

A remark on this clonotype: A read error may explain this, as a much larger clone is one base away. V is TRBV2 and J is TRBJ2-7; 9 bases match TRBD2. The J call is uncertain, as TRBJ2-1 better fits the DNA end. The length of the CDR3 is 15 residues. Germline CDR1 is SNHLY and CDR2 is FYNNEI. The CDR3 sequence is CASRGGLAGSYEQFF. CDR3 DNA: TGTGCCAGCAGGGGGGGACTAGCAGGCTCCTACGAGCAGTTCTTC.

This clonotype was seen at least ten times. CDR3 residues: CASSLPTTGGHTGELFF. CDR3 DNA: TGTGCCAGCAGCTTACCCACGACAGGGGGTCACACCGGGGAGCTGTTTTTT. This chain joins TRBV7-3 and TRBJ2-2; the match to TRBD1 covers 9 bases. Germline CDR1 reads SGHTA; CDR2 reads FQGTGA. J lost 3 bases, V lost 2 bases, and 7 bases had no gene match. CDR3 length: 17 residues.

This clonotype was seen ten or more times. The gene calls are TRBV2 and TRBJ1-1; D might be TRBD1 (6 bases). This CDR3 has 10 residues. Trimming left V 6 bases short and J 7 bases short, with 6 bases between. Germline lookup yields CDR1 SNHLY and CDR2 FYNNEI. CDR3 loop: CASRGGEAFF. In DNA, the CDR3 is TGTGCCAGCAGAGGGGGTGAAGCTTTCTTT.

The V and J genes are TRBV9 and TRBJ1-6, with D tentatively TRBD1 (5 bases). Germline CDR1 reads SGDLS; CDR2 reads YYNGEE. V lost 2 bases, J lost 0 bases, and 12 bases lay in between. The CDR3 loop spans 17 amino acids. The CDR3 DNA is TGTGCCAGCAGCGTTGGGGAGGGGAGCTCCTATAATTCACCCCTCCACTTT. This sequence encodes CASSVGEGSSYNSPLHF.

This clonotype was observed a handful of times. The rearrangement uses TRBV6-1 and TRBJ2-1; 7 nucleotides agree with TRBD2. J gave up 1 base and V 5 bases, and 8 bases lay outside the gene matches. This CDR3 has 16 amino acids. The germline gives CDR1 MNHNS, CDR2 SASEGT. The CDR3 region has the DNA TGTGCCAGCAGTTCCCGGGGAGGGCGGTCCTACAATGAGCAGTTCTTC. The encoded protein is CASSSRGGRSYNEQFF.

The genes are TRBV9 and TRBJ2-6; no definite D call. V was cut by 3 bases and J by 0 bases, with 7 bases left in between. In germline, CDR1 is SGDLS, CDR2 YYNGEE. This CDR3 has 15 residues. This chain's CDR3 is CASSAPNSGANVLTF. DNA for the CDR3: TGTGCCAGCAGCGCCCCGAACTCTGGGGCCAACGTCCTGACTTTC.

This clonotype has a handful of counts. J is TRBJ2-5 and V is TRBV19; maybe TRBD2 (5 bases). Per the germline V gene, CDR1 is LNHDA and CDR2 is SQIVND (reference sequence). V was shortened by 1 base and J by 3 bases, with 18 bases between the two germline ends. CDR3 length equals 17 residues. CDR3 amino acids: CASSIGSRHPGEETQYF. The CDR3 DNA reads TGTGCCAGTAGTATAGGTTCTCGGCACCCCGGGGAAGAGACCCAGTACTTC.

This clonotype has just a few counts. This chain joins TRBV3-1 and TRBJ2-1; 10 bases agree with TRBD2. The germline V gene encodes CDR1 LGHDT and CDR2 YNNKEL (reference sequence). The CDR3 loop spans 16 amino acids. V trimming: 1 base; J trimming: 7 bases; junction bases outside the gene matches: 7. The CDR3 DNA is TGTGCCAGCAGCCAAGCTCCCGGGACTAGCGAGAATGAGCAGTTCTTC. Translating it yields CASSQAPGTSENEQFF.

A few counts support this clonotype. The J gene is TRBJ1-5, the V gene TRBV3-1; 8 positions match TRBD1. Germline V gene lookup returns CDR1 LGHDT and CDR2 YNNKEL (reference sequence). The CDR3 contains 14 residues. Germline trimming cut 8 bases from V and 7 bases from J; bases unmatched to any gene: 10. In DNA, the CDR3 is TGTGCCAGCGCCGACAGGGGAGTTCGGCAGCCCCAGCATTTT. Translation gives CASADRGVRQPQHF.

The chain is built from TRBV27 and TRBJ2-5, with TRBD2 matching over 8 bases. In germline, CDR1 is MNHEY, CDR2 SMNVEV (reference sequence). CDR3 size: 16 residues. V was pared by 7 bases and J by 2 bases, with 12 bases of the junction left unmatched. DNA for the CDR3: TGTGCCAGCAAGTTCCTAGCGGGCCATCGACAAGAGACCCAGTACTTC. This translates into CASKFLAGHRQETQYF.

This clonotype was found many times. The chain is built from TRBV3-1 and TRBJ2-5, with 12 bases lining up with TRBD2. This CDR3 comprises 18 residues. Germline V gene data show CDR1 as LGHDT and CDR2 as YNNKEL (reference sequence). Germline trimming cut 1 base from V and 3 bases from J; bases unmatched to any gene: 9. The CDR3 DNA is TGTGCCAGCAGCCAAGTCCTAGCGGGAGGGTTGGGGGAAGAGACCCAGTACTTC. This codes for CASSQVLAGGLGEETQYF.

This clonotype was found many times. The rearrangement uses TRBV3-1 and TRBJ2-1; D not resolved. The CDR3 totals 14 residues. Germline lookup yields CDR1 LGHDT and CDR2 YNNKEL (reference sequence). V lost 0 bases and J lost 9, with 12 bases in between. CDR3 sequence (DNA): TGTGCCAGCAGCCAAGAGAGTATGGACCCTGAGCAGTTCTTC. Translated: CASSQESMDPEQFF.

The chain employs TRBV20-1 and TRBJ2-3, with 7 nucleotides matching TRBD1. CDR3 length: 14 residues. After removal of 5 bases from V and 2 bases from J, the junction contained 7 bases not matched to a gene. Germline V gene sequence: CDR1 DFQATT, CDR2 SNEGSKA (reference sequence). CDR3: CSASRDSHTDTQYF. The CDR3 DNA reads TGCAGTGCTTCCCGGGACAGTCACACAGATACGCAGTATTTT.

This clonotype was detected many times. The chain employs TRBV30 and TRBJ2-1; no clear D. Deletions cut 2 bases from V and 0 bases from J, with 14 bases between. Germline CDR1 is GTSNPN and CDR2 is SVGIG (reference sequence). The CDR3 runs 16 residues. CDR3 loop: CAWSTSTVSSYNEQFF. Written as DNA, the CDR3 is TGTGCCTGGAGTACCTCTACCGTAAGCTCCTACAATGAGCAGTTCTTC. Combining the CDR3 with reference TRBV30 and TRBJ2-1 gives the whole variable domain SQTIHQWPATLVQPVGSPLSLECTVEGTSNPNLYWYRQAAGRGLQLLFYSVGIGQISSEVPQNLSASRPQDRQFILSSKKLLLSDSGFYLCAWSTSTVSSYNEQFFGPGTRLTVL.

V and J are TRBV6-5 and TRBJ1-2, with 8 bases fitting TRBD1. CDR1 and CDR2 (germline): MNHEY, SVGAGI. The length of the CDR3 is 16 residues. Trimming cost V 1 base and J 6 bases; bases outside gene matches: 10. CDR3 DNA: TGTGCCAGCAGTTACTTCCGACAGGGGCAGGGAGATGGCTACACCTTC. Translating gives CASSYFRQGQGDGYTF.

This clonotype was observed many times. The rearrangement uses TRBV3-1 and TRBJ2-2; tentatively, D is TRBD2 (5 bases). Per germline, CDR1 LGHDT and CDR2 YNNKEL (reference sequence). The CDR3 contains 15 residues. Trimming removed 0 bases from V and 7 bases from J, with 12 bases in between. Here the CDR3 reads CASSQDRSGNGELFF. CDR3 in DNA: TGTGCCAGCAGCCAAGATAGATCGGGAAACGGGGAGCTGTTTTTT.

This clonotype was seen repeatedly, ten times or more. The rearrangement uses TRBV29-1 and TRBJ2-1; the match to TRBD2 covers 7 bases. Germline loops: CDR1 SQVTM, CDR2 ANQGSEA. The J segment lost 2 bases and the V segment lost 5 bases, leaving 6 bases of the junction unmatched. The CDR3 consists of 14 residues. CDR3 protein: CSVKLLATYNEQFF. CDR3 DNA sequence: TGCAGCGTTAAGCTACTAGCGACCTACAATGAGCAGTTCTTC.

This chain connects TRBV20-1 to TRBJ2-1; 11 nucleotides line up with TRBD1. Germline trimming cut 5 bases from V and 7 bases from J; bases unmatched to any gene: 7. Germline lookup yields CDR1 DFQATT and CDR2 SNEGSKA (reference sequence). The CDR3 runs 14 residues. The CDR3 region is CSAQGTGGLNEQFF. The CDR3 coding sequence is TGCAGTGCTCAAGGGACAGGGGGTTTAAATGAGCAGTTCTTC.

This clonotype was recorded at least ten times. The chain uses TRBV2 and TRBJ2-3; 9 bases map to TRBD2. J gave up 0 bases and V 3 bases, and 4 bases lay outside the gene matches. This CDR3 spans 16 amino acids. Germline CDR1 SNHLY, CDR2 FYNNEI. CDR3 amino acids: CASSDYLAGSTDTQYF. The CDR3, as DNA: TGTGCCAGCAGTGATTATCTAGCGGGAAGCACAGATACGCAGTATTTT.

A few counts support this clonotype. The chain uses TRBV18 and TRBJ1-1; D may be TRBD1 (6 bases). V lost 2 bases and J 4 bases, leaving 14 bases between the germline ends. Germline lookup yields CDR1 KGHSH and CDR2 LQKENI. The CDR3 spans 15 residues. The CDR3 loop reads CASSPASQGLTEAFF. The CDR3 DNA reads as TGTGCCAGCTCACCAGCATCACAGGGCCTCACTGAAGCTTTCTTT.

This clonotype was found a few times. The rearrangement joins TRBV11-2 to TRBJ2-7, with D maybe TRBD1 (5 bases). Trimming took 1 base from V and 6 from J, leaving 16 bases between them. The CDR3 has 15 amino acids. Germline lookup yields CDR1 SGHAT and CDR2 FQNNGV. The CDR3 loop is CASSLGGPSAGEQYF. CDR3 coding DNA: TGTGCCAGCAGCTTAGGGGGCCCCAGCGCCGGCGAGCAGTACTTC.